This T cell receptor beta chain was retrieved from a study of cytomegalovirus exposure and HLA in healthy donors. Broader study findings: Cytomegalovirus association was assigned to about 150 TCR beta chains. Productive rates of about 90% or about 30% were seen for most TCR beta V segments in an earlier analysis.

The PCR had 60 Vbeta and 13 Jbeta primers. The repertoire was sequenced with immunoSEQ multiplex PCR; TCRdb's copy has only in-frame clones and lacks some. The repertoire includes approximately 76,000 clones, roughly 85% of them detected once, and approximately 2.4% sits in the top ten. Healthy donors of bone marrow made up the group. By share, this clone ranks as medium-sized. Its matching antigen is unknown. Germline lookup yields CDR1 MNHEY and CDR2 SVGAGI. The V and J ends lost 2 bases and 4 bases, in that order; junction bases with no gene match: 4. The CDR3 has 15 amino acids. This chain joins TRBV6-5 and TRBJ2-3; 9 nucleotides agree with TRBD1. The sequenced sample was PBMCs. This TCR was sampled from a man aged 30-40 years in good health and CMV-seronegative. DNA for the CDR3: TGTGCCAGCAGTTACCCGGGACAGGGACCAGATACGCAGTATTTT. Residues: CASSYPGQGPDTQYF.